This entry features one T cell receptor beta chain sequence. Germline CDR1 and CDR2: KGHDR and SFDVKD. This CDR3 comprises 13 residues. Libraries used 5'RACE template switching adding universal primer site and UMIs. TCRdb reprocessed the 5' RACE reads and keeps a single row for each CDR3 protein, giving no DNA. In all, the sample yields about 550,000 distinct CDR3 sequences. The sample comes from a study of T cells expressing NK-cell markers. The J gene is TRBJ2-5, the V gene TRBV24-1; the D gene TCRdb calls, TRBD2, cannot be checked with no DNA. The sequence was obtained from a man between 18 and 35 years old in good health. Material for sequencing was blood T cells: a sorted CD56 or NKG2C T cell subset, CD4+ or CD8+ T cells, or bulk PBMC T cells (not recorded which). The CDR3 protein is CATSLAGWETQYF.